This TCR beta chain originates from a study of blood T cell repertoires in COVID-19. Either two negative PCRs, clearance, or symptom resolution qualified Cohort 3 donors as recovered. CDR1 and CDR2 from the germline V gene are SGHTA and FQGNSA. Trimming took 4 bases from V and 3 from J; bases not matched to a gene: 7. This CDR3 has 16 amino acids. TCRdb's table, derived via immunoSEQ multiplex PCR, lists solely in-frame clones and lacks some. The sample carries about 310,000 clones, 89% recorded once. Input material: PBMCs or T cells enriched from blood (not recorded which). This clonotype was sampled from a woman aged 40-49 years who had recovered from COVID-19. The gene calls are TRBV7-2 and TRBJ1-1, with 11 nucleotides matching TRBD1. The CDR3 here is CASSYWDRGIHTEAFF. The CDR3 bases are TGTGCCAGCAGCTACTGGGACAGGGGGATCCACACTGAAGCTTTCTTT.